This T cell receptor (beta chain) was obtained from a study of T-cell reconstitution after alpha-beta-depleted transplantation in children. This clonotype was detected only a few times. Per germline, CDR1 KGHDR and CDR2 SFDVKD. After removal of 0 bases from V and 5 bases from J, the junction contained 5 bases not matched to a gene. The CDR3 sequence is 16 residues long. A library of TCRbeta sequences, prepared with unique molecular identifiers, was generated. TCRdb redid the calling of the PCR reads with MiXCR, one entry per CDR3 protein. The data hold about 400,000 distinct CDR3 sequences, with about 20% observed a single time.

This material consisted of PBMCs from the stem cell graft donor, taken from the stem cell graft. The rearrangement links TRBV24-1 to TRBJ2-1, with 8 bases identical to TRBD1. This receptor was taken from a human donor who donated a stem cell graft to a child with acute myeloid leukemia. CDR3 bases: TGTGCCACCAGTGATTTGGGGACAGGAAGGAACAATGAGCAGTTCTTC. Translated, it gives CATSDLGTGRNNEQFF.